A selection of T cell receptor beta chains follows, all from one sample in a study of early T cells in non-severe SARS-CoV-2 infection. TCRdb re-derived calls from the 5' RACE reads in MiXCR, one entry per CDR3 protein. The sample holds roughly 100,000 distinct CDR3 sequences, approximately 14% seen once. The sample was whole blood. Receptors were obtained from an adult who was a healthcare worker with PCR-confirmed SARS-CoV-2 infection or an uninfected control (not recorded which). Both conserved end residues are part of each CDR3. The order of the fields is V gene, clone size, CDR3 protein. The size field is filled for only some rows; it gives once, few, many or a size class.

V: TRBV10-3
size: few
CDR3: CAISDGQRAYEQYF

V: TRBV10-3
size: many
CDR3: CATGRDHQNEQFF

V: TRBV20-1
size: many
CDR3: CSATFPGDEKLFF

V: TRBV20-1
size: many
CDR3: CSARRGFKGEAFF

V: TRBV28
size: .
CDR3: CASSSLAGYNEQFF

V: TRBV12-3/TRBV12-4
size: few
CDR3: CASRSGAAYGYTF

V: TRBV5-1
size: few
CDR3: CASRGQGASKSSYNEQFF

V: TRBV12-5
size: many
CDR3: CASGNEGNTEAFF

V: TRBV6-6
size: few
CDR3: CASRLPPGTPTGELFF

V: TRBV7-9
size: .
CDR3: CASSLDGSTSGNTIYF

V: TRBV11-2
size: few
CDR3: CASSSVTGVGYEQYF

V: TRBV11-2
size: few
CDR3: CASSLVAGNTDTQYF

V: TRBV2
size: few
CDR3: CASSERGLAASYEQYF

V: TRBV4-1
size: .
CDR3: CASSQGPRLAGGSGANVLTF

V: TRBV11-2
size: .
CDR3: CASSATLGGSTVEAFF

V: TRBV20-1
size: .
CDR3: CSAGTSGRAPEQYF

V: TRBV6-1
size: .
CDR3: CASSEGLLNTEAFF

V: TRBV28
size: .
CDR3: CASSLESSRELFF

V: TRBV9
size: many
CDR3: CASSVAVLAGSGANVLTF

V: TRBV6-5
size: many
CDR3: CASSYQTGRAETQYF

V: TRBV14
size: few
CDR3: CASSQLRVADTQYF

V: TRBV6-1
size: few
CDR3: CASSPKGNEQFF

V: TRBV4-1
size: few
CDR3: CASSQDEGVNQPQHF

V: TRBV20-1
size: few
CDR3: CSAALRRGEQFF

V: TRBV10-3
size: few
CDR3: CAISDPLAGDRYEQYF

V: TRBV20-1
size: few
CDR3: CSAKTPRVAYNEQFF

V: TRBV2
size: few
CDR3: CASSDSGNLEAFF

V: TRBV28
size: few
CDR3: CASSDSGGRSYEQYF

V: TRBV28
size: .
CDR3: CASSFESQETQYF

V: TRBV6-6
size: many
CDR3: CASRDSSSGATDTQYF

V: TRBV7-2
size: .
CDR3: CASSPREGRNTIYF

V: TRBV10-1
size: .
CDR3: CAGPGQGSDTGELFF

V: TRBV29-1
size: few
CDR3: CSTSYRGSADTQYF

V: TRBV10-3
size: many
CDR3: CATGGTSRFDEQFF

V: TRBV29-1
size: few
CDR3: CSILPQGSSYEQYF

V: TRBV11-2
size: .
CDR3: CASSIQGRGADTQYF

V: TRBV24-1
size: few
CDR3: CATSDSEQGAEDTQYF

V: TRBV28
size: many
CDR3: CASSSTSGSLREQYF

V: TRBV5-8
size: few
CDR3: CASSLVTSRSYEQYF

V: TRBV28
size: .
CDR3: CASRTGYEQYF

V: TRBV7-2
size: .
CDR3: CASSLVGGTNSYEQYF

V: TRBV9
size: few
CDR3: CASSEQRGTGYTEAFF

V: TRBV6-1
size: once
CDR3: CASSEVGGLGAFF

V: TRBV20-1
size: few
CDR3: CSARELAGVTNIQYF

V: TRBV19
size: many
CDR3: CASRTGNYGYTF

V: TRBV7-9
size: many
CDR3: CASSLDNGVLFF

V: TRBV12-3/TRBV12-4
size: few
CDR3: CASSRGAGETQYF

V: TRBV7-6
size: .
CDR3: CASSLVAGPGNEQFF

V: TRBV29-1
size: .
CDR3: CSVEEFRGRDYGYTF